This TCR beta chain was profiled in a study of cytomegalovirus exposure and HLA in healthy donors. Primers for the PCR totalled 60 Vbeta and 13 Jbeta. Profiled with immunoSEQ multiplex PCR; TCRdb holds only in-frame clones, not every one. In the table there are about 140,000 clones, roughly three fifths of which are singletons. Trimming removed 4 bases from V and 7 bases from J, with 10 bases in between. This CDR3 has 12 residues. Study outcomes and limitations: Follow-up analysis later connected one missense variant in DCLRE1C with trimming of TCR beta V- and J-genes. Donors were assumed by presence/absence analyses to have roughly uniform sequencing depth. The study reported that TCR beta sequences accurately predicted HLA-A and HLA-B alleles in most subjects. Looking again later, the authors saw that most CMV-associated TCR beta chains seemed HLA-restricted.

Details on this clone: Its antigen is currently unknown.

Sequencing input: PBMCs. The sequence derives from a woman aged 55 to 70 in good health and CMV-seronegative. The chain is built from TRBV5-3 and TRBJ2-3, with a tentative D call TRBD2 (5 bases). Being an ORF, TRBV5-3 has a function that is uncertain. CDR3 sequence (DNA): TGTGCCAGAAGCCCTGGCGGGCATACGCAGTATTTT. Protein product: CARSPGGHTQYF.